This entry lists 25 T cell receptor beta chains sequenced from one sample in a study of CD8 T cells in ankylosing spondylitis listed by TCRdb under 2017. Library creation used 5' RACE. Sequencing instrument: Illumina HiSeq 2500. TCRdb applied fastp at Q25 and MiXCR to the public reads, then kept only in-frame beta chains. Rows are unified per CDR3 protein, each entry keeping the most common DNA and genes. The sample data list about 250,000 distinct CDR3 sequences, and roughly a quarter of these were observed just once. Of the sample, less than 0.75% falls within the top ten clones. Sequencing used blood, either unsorted or a sorted T cell fraction (not recorded which). These TCRs come from a male donor with ankylosing spondylitis or in good health (not recorded which).

The V and J genes are TRBV9 and TRBJ1-3, with D unresolved. Germline V gives CDR1 SGDLS, CDR2 YYNGEE. Trimming cost V 3 bases and J 0 bases, with 10 bases left between them. The CDR3 totals 15 residues. The CDR3 spells CASSEDGSSGNTIYF. In nucleotides, the CDR3 is TGTGCCAGCAGCGAGGACGGAAGCTCTGGAAACACCATATATTTT.

This clonotype has a count of ten or more. The chain employs TRBV29-1 and TRBJ1-5; D unclear. V dropped 8 bases and J dropped 7 bases, with 24 bases sitting between them. The CDR3 length is 15 residues. Germline values: CDR1 SQVTM, CDR2 ANQGSEA. CDR3 sequence: CSNPIEDSKNQPQHF. CDR3 DNA sequence: TGCAGCAACCCAATTGAAGATTCAAAAAACCAGCCCCAGCATTTT. The complete variable domain, with remaining parts taken from reference TRBV29-1 and TRBJ1-5, reads SAVISQKPSRDICQRGTSLTIQCQVDSQVTMMFWYRQQPGQSLTLIATANQGSEATYESGFVIDKFPISRPNLTFSTLTVSNMSPEDSSIYLCSNPIEDSKNQPQHFGDGTRLSIL.

Many counts were recorded for this clonotype. The chain recombines TRBV20-1 with TRBJ1-5; D is undetermined. Germline CDR1 reads DFQATT; CDR2 reads SNEGSKA (reference sequence). The CDR3 sequence is 15 residues long. Trimming took 0 bases from V and 4 from J, leaving 13 bases between them. DNA for the CDR3: TGCAGTGCTAGAGAGAAGGACGGTCAGAATCAGCCCCAGCATTTT. This sequence encodes CSAREKDGQNQPQHF.

Ten or more counts support this clonotype. The chain recombines TRBV21-1 with TRBJ2-1; the table's D call of TRBD2 was not tested on the DNA. TRBV21-1 constitutes a pseudogene. The CDR3 runs 14 residues. The CDR3 DNA sequence: TGTGCCAGCACTCGCGAGGGCAGGGTAAATGAGCAGTTCTTC. As protein: CASTREGRVNEQFF.

The chain is built from TRBV20-1 and TRBJ1-6, with D perhaps TRBD1 (5 bases). The germline V and J ends were trimmed by 4 bases and 7 bases, with 17 bases remaining between them. Germline lookup yields CDR1 DFQATT and CDR2 SNEGSKA (reference sequence). The CDR3 length is 15 residues. The CDR3 spells CSAILIRGWNSPLHF. CDR3 DNA sequence: TGCAGTGCTATCCTTATTCGGGGCTGGAATTCACCCCTCCACTTT.

The rearrangement joins TRBV6-1 to TRBJ2-3; 8 bases fit TRBD1. The CDR3 covers 15 residues. V shed 6 bases, J shed 3 bases, and the junction held 8 bases outside the gene matches. In germline, CDR1 is MNHNS, CDR2 SASEGT. The CDR3 bases are TGTGCCAGCAGAAGACAGGGGTTGGGGACAGATACGCAGTATTTT. It is translated as CASRRQGLGTDTQYF.

The chain is built from TRBV12-3 or TRBV12-4 and TRBJ1-2, with D uncertain. The CDR3 is 15 residues long. V dropped 6 bases and J dropped 2 bases, with 16 bases sitting between them. In DNA, the CDR3 is TGTGCCAGCAGCTCGACATTTCGCTTGAACTATGGCTACACCTTC. Its translation is CASSSTFRLNYGYTF.

The count of this clonotype is one. V gene TRBV6-6 combines with J gene TRBJ1-6; TRBD1 agrees at 7 bases. From germline, CDR1 is MNHNY and CDR2 SVGAGI (reference sequence). V lost 8 bases to trimming and J lost 4 bases; unmatched junction nucleotides: 2. This CDR3 is 13 amino acids long. In DNA form, the CDR3 reads TGTGCCAGCGGGGGACAGTATAATTCACCCCTCCACTTT. Translation: CASGGQYNSPLHF.

The gene calls are TRBV12-3 or TRBV12-4 and TRBJ2-5; no clear D gene. This CDR3 has 14 amino acids. V lost 7 bases, J lost 3 bases, and 15 bases lay in between. Here the CDR3 reads CASTESGLKETQYF. Written as DNA, the CDR3 is TGTGCCAGCACTGAATCCGGGCTGAAAGAGACCCAGTACTTC.

This clonotype was seen more than once but under ten times. The genes are TRBV20-1 and TRBJ2-3; 11 bases line up with TRBD1. The trim removed 6 bases at V and 4 bases at J, leaving 6 bases unmatched. This CDR3 is 14 amino acids long. Per germline, CDR1 DFQATT and CDR2 SNEGSKA (reference sequence). In DNA, the CDR3 is TGCAGTGCACAGGGACAGGGGGAATCAGATACGCAGTATTTT. Protein: CSAQGQGESDTQYF.

This chain uses TRBV12-3 or TRBV12-4 with TRBJ2-3, with 8 bases that match TRBD1. V trimming: 7 bases; J trimming: 1 base; junction bases outside the gene matches: 10. The CDR3 is 16 residues long. CDR3 sequence: CASTPGGTGRTDTQYF. The CDR3 nucleotides read TGTGCCAGCACCCCAGGCGGGACAGGACGCACAGATACGCAGTATTTT.

This clonotype has only a few counts. This chain joins TRBV20-1 and TRBJ1-1, with D maybe TRBD1 (5 bases). CDR3 length: 13 residues. Trimming pared 3 bases from V and 1 base from J, leaving 9 bases between. The germline gives CDR1 DFQATT, CDR2 SNEGSKA (reference sequence). CDR3 DNA sequence: TGCAGTGCTAGTCGGGGGAAGAACACTGAAGCTTTCTTT. Protein: CSASRGKNTEAFF.

This clonotype was recorded a few times. This chain uses TRBV20-1 with TRBJ2-7; 7 bases map to TRBD2. This CDR3 contains 16 residues. Trimming cost V 3 bases and J 2 bases; bases outside gene matches: 13. Germline V lookup: CDR1 DFQATT, CDR2 SNEGSKA (reference sequence). CDR3 protein: CSASSPGGGVPYEQYF. The CDR3, as DNA: TGCAGTGCTAGTTCCCCCGGGGGAGGGGTCCCCTACGAGCAGTACTTC.

This clonotype has more than one count but fewer than ten. The chain links TRBV6-1 to TRBJ2-2; D may match TRBD1 or TRBD2 (5 bases each). The CDR3 has 14 amino acids. Germline V gene lookup returns CDR1 MNHNS and CDR2 SASEGT. The V and J ends lost 7 bases and 0 bases respectively, with 9 bases between them. Here the CDR3 reads CASTEGPNTGELFF. The CDR3 DNA reads TGTGCCAGCACTGAGGGGCCGAACACCGGGGAGCTGTTTTTT.

This clonotype was observed a few times. V usage is TRBV29-1 and J usage is TRBJ2-1; D remains unclear. CDR1 SQVTM and CDR2 ANQGSEA come from the germline V gene. The V end lost 2 bases, the J end lost 0 bases, and 5 bases lay between the germline ends. The CDR3 covers 13 residues. In DNA, the CDR3 is TGCAGCGTTGAAAGGGACTCCTACAATGAGCAGTTCTTC. Protein sequence: CSVERDSYNEQFF.

The sample holds a few counts of this clonotype. The chain combines TRBV20-1 with TRBJ2-3; D not resolved. With 5 bases removed from V and 7 bases from J, the gap between germline ends came to 16 bases. The CDR3 is made up of 13 amino acids. Germline assignment: CDR1 DFQATT and CDR2 SNEGSKA (reference sequence). The CDR3 nucleotides read TGCAGTGCTGAGCTAGTTAACGAGTATACGCAGTATTTT. This gives the protein CSAELVNEYTQYF.

This chain joins TRBV6-1 and TRBJ2-7, with D tentatively TRBD2 (6 bases). The CDR3 contains 13 residues. V lost 8 bases to trimming and J lost 3 bases, with 14 bases between them. The germline gives CDR1 MNHNS, CDR2 SASEGT. The CDR3 spells CASGTDSYYEQYF. For the CDR3, the DNA is TGTGCCAGCGGGACTGACAGCTACTACGAGCAGTACTTC.

Concerning this clonotype: At one end the junction does not follow the germline gene, possibly because of a read error. CDR3 DNA sequence: TGTGCCAGCAGCCAGGGAAAGACAGGGACCTACGAGCACTACTTC. This encodes CASSQGKTGTYEHYF. The gene calls are TRBV7-6 and TRBJ2-7; TRBD1 matches 7 bases. Germline V gives CDR1 SGHVS, CDR2 FNYEAQ. The CDR3 spans 15 residues.

This clonotype occurred many times. V and J are TRBV12-3 or TRBV12-4 and TRBJ1-2; tentatively, D is TRBD1 (5 bases). With 6 bases removed from V and 0 bases from J, the gap between germline ends came to 14 bases. CDR3 length equals 15 residues. Here the CDR3 DNA reads TGTGCCAGCAGAATAGGAACGGGGGCTAACTATGGCTACACCTTC. As protein: CASRIGTGANYGYTF.

Many counts were recorded for this clonotype. The V and J genes are TRBV5-1 and TRBJ2-1; unclear D gene. Per the germline V gene, CDR1 is SGHRS and CDR2 is YFSETQ. The CDR3 runs to 14 residues. V was clipped by 2 bases and J by 6 bases, with 12 bases between them. The CDR3: CASSFYFLGNEQFF. The CDR3 bases are TGCGCCAGCAGCTTCTATTTCTTGGGCAATGAGCAGTTCTTC. Together with reference TRBV5-1 and TRBJ2-1, the CDR3 gives the full variable domain: KAGVTQTPRYLIKTRGQQVTLSCSPISGHRSVSWYQQTPGQGLQFLFEYFSETQRNKGNFPGRFSGRQFSNSRSEMNVSTLELGDSALYLCASSFYFLGNEQFFGPGTRLTVL.

This clonotype was picked up one time. J is TRBJ2-7 and V is TRBV5-1; tentatively, D is TRBD1 or TRBD2 (5 bases each). CDR1 SGHRS and CDR2 YFSETQ come from the germline V gene. V was cut by 4 bases and J by 2 bases, with 13 bases left in between. This CDR3 is built from 14 residues. The CDR3 reads CASSPGTVTYEQYF. The CDR3 DNA sequence: TGCGCCAGCAGCCCAGGGACGGTTACCTACGAGCAGTACTTC.

The gene calls are TRBV3-1 and TRBJ2-3, with TRBD1 as a possible D gene (5 bases). CDR1 and CDR2 from the germline V gene are LGHDT and YNNKEL (reference sequence). The V and J ends lost 5 bases and 9 bases respectively, with 12 bases between them. The CDR3 length is 12 residues. In DNA form, the CDR3 reads TGTGCCAGCAGCACCCAGGGAAAGACGCAGTATTTT. It codes for CASSTQGKTQYF.

The CDR3 is CASSPGTATSYNEQFF. The CDR3 nucleotides are TGTGCCAGCAGCCCAGGGACCGCAACCTCCTACAATGAGCAGTTCTTC. V is TRBV6-1 and J is TRBJ2-1; possibly TRBD1 or TRBD2 for D (5 bases each). The germline gives CDR1 MNHNS, CDR2 SASEGT. This CDR3 has 16 residues. The V and J ends lost 6 bases and 0 bases respectively, with 15 bases between them.

J is TRBJ1-1 and V is TRBV4-2; no firm D call. V lost 1 base, J lost 7 bases, and 7 bases lay in between. This CDR3 is built from 12 residues. Germline lookup yields CDR1 LGHNA and CDR2 YNFKEQ. The DNA for the CDR3 is TGTGCCAGCAGCCAAGGAGTGGGTGAAGCTTTCTTT. This translates into CASSQGVGEAFF.

Many counts were recorded for this clonotype. V and J are TRBV12-3 or TRBV12-4 and TRBJ1-3; no reliable D call. With 0 bases removed from V and 5 bases from J, the gap between germline ends came to 14 bases. This CDR3 is 16 amino acids long. CDR3 sequence reads: CASSLASAALRNTIYF. CDR3 DNA sequence: TGTGCCAGCAGTTTAGCGAGCGCAGCCCTTAGAAACACCATATATTTT.